The TCR beta chain under discussion was sequenced for a study of blood T cell repertoires in COVID-19. For the study at large: Samples came from the United States, Italy and Spain, spanning acute and convalescent COVID-19. The analysed material was cDNA or gDNA that came from T cells, B-cell-depleted T cells, or PBMCs.

CDR1 LNHNV and CDR2 YYDKDF come from the germline V gene (reference sequence). Trimming removed 2 bases from V and 7 bases from J, with 15 bases in between. CDR3 length: 15 amino acids. Authors' processing steps: It was from reference gene primer amplification that nucleated cell counts were estimated. Sequencing was performed with immunoSEQ multiplex PCR; in TCRdb, only in-frame clones are kept and a portion is missing. D and trimming were read from the DNA, whereas the V and J calls and clone size are those reported in that table. The table shows under 250,000 clones, with 70% to 90% occurring only once.

Sequencing was performed on peripheral blood. This sequence joins TRBV15 and TRBJ1-5, with D perhaps matching TRBD1 (5 bases). The source is a woman between 55 and 75 years old with active or convalescent COVID-19. The CDR3 sequence: CATSRLPGLIQPQHF. The CDR3, as DNA: TGTGCCACCAGCAGACTTCCGGGACTCATACAGCCCCAGCATTTT.